This TCR beta chain was identified in a study of cytomegalovirus exposure and HLA in healthy donors. For this clone: Its matching antigen is unknown.

It was with 60 Vbeta and 13 Jbeta primers that the PCR ran. The assay was immunoSEQ multiplex PCR, and TCRdb's table has in-frame clones only and misses some. The sample holds tens of thousands of clones, around 85% seen once. General observations from the study: DRB1 had the most TCR associations and HLA-C the fewest, a later analysis found, with rates varying by HLA locus. According to the study, roughly 160 TCR beta chains were cytomegalovirus-associated. In terms of immune exposure information, only CMV serostatus was available. In an earlier analysis, most TCR beta V segments were productive about 90% or about 30% of the time.

This CDR3 is 15 amino acids long. The germline V gene has CDR1 SGHRS and CDR2 YFSETQ. The V end lost 4 bases, the J end lost 0 bases, and 12 bases lay between the germline ends. Sequencing used PBMCs. The gene calls are TRBV5-1 and TRBJ2-3; a weak D match, TRBD2 (5 bases). The source is a young man in good health and CMV-seronegative. This CDR3 reads CASSPEAVSTDTQYF. The CDR3 nucleotides are TGCGCCAGCAGCCCGGAAGCGGTAAGCACAGATACGCAGTATTTT. Supplemented by reference TRBV5-1 and TRBJ2-3, the full variable domain reads KAGVTQTPRYLIKTRGQQVTLSCSPISGHRSVSWYQQTPGQGLQFLFEYFSETQRNKGNFPGRFSGRQFSNSRSEMNVSTLELGDSALYLCASSPEAVSTDTQYFGPGTRLTVL.